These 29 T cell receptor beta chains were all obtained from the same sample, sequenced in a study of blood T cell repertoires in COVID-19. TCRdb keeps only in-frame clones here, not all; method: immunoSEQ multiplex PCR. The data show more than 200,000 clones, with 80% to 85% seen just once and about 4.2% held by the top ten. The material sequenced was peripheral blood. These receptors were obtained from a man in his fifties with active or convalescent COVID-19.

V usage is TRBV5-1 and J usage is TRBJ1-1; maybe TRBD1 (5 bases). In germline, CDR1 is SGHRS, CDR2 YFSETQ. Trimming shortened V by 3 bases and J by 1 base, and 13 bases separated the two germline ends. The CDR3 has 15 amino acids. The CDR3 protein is CASSSEGTWNTEAFF. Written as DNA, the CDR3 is TGCGCCAGCAGCTCGGAGGGGACTTGGAACACTGAAGCTTTCTTT.

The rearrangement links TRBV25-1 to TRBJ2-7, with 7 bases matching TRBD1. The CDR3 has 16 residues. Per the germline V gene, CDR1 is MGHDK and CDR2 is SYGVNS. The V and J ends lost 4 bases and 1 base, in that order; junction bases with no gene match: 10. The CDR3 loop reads CASSVIDWDSSYEQYF. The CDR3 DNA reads TGTGCCAGCAGTGTAATCGACTGGGACAGTTCCTACGAGCAGTACTTC.

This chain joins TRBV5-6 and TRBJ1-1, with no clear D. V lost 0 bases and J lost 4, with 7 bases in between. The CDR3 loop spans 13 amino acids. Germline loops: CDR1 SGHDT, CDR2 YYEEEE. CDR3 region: CASSLAGSTEAFF. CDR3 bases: TGTGCCAGCAGCTTGGCGGGGAGCACTGAAGCTTTCTTT.

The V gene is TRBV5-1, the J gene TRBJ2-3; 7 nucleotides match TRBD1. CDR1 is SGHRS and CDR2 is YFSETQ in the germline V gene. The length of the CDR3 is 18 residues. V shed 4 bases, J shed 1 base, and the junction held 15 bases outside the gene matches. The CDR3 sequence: CASSTGRQGLMGTDTQYF. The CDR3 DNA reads TGCGCCAGCAGCACCGGAAGACAGGGTTTGATGGGCACAGATACGCAGTATTTT.

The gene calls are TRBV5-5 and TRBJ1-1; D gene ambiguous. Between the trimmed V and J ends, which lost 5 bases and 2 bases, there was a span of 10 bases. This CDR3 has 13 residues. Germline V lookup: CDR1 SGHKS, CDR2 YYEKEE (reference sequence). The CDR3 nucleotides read TGTGCCAGCAGTCGAACGGTCAACACTGAAGCTTTCTTT. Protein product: CASSRTVNTEAFF.

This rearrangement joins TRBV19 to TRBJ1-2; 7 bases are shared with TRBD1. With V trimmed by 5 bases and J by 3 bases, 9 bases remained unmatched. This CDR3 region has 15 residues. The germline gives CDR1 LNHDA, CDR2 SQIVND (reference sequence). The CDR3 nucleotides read TGTGCCAGTAGTCCACCGGGACAGACCTACTATGGCTACACCTTC. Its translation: CASSPPGQTYYGYTF. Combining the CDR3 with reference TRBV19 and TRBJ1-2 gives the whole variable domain DGGITQSPKYLFRKEGQNVTLSCEQNLNHDAMYWYRQDPGQGLRLIYYSQIVNDFQKGDIAEGYSVSREKKESFPLTVTSAQKNPTAFYLCASSPPGQTYYGYTFGSGTRLTVV.

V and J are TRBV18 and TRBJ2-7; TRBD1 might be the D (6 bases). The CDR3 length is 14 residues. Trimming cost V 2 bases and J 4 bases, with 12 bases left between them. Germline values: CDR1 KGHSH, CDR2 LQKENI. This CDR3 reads CASSPGGSLYEQYF. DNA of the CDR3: TGTGCCAGCTCACCAGGGGGCAGTTTGTACGAGCAGTACTTC.

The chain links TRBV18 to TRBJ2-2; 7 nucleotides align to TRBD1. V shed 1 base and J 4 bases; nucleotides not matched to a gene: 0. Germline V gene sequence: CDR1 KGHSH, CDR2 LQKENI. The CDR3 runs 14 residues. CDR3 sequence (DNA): TGTGCCAGCTCACCACAGGGGGCCACCGGGGAGCTGTTTTTT. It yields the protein CASSPQGATGELFF. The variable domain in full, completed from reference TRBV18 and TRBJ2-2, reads NAGVMQNPRHLVRRRGQEARLRCSPMKGHSHVYWYRQLPEEGLKFMVYLQKENIIDESGMPKERFSAEFPKEGPSILRIQQVVRGDSAAYFCASSPQGATGELFFGEGSRLTVL.

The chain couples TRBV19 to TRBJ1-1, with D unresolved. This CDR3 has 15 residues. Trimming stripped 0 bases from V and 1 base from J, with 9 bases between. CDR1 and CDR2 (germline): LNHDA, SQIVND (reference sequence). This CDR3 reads CASSIDREGNTEAFF. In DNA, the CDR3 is TGTGCCAGTAGTATAGATCGGGAAGGGAACACTGAAGCTTTCTTT. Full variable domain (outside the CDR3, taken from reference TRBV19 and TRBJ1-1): DGGITQSPKYLFRKEGQNVTLSCEQNLNHDAMYWYRQDPGQGLRLIYYSQIVNDFQKGDIAEGYSVSREKKESFPLTVTSAQKNPTAFYLCASSIDREGNTEAFFGQGTRLTVV.

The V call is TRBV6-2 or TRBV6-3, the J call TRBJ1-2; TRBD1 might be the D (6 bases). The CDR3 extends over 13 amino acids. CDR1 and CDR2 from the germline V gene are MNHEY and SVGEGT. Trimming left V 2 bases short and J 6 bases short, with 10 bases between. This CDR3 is CASSYQGTNGYTF. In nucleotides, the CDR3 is TGTGCCAGCAGTTACCAAGGGACAAATGGCTACACCTTC.

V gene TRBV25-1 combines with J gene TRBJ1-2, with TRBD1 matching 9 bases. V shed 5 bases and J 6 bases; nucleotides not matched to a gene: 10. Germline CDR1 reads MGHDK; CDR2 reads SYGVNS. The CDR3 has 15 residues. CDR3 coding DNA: TGTGCCAGCAGTCCAAACACAGGGGGCGCGGATGGCTACACCTTC. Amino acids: CASSPNTGGADGYTF.

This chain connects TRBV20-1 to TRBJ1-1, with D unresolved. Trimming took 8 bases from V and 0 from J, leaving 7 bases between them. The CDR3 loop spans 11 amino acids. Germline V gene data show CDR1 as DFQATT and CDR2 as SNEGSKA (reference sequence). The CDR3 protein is CSPRMNTEAFF. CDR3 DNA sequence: TGCAGTCCCAGGATGAACACTGAAGCTTTCTTT.

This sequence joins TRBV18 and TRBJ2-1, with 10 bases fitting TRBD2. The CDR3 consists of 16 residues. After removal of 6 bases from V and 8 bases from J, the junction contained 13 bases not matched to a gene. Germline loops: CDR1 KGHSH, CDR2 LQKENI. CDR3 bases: TGTGCCAGCTCCCCCCTCAGCGGGGGGGCCGGGGATGAGCAGTTCTTC. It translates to CASSPLSGGAGDEQFF.

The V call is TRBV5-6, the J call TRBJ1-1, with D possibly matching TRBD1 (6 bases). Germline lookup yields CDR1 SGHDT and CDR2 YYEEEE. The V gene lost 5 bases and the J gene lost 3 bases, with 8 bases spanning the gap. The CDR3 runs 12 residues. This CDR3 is CASRRQDTEAFF. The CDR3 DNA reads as TGTGCCAGCAGACGACAGGACACTGAAGCTTTCTTT.

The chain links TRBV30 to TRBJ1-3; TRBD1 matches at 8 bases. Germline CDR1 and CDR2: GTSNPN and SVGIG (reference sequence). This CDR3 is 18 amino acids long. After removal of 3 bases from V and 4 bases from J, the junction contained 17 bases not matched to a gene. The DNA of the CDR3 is TGTGCCTGGAGCCAACTGGCGGGCAGGGGGCTCTCCGGAAACACCATATATTTT. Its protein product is CAWSQLAGRGLSGNTIYF.

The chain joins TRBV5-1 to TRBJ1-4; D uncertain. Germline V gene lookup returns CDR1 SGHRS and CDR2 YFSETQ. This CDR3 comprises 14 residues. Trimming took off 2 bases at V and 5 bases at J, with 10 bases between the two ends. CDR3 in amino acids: CASSFGRPNEKLFF. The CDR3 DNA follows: TGCGCCAGCAGCTTTGGGCGCCCCAATGAAAAACTGTTTTTT.

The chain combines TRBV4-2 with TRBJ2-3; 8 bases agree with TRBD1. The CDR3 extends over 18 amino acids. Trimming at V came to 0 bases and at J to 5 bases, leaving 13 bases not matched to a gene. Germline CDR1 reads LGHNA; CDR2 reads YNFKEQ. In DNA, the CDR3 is TGTGCCAGCAGCCAAGATTTATCGGGGCAGGGGGCCGGAGATACGCAGTATTTT. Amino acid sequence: CASSQDLSGQGAGDTQYF.

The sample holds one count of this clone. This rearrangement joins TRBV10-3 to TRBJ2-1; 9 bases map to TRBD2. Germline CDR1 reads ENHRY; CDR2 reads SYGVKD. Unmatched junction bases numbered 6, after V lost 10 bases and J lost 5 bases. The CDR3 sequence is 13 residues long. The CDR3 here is CATSGTSNNEQFF. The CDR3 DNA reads TGTGCCACCAGCGGGACTAGCAACAATGAGCAGTTCTTC.

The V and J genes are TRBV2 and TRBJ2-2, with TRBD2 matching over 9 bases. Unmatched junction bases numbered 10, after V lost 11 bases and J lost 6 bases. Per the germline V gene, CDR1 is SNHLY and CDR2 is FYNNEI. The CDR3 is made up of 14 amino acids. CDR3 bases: TGTGCCGCGAACCCTAGCGGGGCGGCCGGGGAGCTGTTTTTT. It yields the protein CAANPSGAAGELFF.

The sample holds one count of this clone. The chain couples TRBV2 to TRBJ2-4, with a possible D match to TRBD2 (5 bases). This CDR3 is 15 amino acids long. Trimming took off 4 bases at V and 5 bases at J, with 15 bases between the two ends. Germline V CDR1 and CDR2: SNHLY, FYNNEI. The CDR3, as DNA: TGTGCCAGCAGTGGAATACGAGGAGGAGAAAACATTCAGTACTTC. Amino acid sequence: CASSGIRGGENIQYF.

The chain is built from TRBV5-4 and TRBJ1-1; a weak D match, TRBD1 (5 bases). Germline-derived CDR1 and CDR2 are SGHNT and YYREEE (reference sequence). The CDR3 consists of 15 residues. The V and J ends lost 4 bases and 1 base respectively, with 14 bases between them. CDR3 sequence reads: CASSQIDRANTEAFF. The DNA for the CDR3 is TGTGCCAGCAGCCAGATTGACAGAGCGAACACTGAAGCTTTCTTT. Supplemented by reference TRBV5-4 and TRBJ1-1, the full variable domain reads ETGVTQSPTHLIKTRGQQVTLRCSSQSGHNTVSWYQQALGQGPQFIFQYYREEENGRGNFPPRFSGLQFPNYSSELNVNALELDDSALYLCASSQIDRANTEAFFGQGTRLTVV.

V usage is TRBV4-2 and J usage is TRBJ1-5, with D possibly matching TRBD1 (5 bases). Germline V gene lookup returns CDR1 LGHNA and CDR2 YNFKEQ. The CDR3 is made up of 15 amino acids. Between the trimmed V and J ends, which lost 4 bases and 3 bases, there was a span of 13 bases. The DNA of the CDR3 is TGTGCCAGCAGCCGATCCCAGGGCGACAATCAGCCCCAGCATTTT. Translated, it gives CASSRSQGDNQPQHF.

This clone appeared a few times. The CDR3 coding sequence is TGTGCCAGCAGCCCGAGACAGGGCGTAGTCACTGAAGCTTTCTTT. Translating it yields CASSPRQGVVTEAFF. This chain connects TRBV5-4 to TRBJ1-1; 7 positions match TRBD1. Germline CDR1 SGHNT, CDR2 YYREEE (reference sequence). Losses at the gene ends were 4 bases for V and 4 bases for J; bases not matched to a gene: 10. The CDR3 consists of 15 residues.

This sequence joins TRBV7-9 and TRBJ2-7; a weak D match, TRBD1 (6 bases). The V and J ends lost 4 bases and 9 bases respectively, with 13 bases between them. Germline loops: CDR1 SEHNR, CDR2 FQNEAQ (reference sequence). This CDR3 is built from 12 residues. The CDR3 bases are TGTGCCAGCAGCTCGAACAGGGTGGGGCAGTACTTC. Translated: CASSSNRVGQYF.

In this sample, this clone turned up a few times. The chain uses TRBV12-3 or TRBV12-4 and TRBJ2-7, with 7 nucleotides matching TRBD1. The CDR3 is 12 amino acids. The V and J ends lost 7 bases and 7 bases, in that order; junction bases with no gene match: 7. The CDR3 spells CASNRQGREQYF. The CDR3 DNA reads TGTGCCAGCAATAGACAGGGACGGGAGCAGTACTTC.

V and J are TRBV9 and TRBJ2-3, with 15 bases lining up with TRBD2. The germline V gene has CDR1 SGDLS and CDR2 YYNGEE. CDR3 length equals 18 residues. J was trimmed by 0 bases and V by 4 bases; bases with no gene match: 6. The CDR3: CASSPGLAGGPSTDTQYF. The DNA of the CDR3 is TGTGCCAGCAGCCCCGGACTAGCGGGGGGGCCGAGCACAGATACGCAGTATTTT.

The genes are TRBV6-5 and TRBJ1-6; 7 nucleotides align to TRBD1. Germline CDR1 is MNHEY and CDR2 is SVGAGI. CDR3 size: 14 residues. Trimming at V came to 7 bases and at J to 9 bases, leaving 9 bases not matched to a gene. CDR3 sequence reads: CASTYDRDGSPLHF. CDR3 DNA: TGTGCCAGCACCTATGACAGGGACGGTTCACCCCTCCACTTT.

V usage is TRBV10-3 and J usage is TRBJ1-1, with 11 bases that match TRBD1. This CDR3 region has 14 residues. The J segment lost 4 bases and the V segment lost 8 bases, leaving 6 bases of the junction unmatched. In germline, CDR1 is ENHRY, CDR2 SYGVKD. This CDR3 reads CAIGPGTGGTEAFF. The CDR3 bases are TGTGCCATCGGACCCGGGACAGGGGGCACTGAAGCTTTCTTT.

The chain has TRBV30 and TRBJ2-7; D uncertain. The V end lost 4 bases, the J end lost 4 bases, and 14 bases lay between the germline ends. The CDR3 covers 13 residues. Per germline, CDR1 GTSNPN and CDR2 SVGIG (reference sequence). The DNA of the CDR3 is TGTGCCTGGAAGAACGTGCCCGGTTACGAGCAGTACTTC. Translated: CAWKNVPGYEQYF.